A selection of T cell receptor beta chains follows, all from one sample in a study of blood T cell repertoires in COVID-19. The assay was immunoSEQ multiplex PCR, and TCRdb's table has in-frame clones only and misses some. The data contain roughly 140,000 clones, 80% to 90% of them singletons. The specimen sequenced was peripheral blood. Receptor source: a woman aged 55-69 years with COVID-19, enrolled during active disease. CDR3s include the opening cysteine and the closing phenylalanine or tryptophan. D genes are given only for firm matches. Clone size is stated in some rows and not others, as once, few, many or a class when expanded.

d_gene: TRBD1
j_gene: TRBJ1-1
len: 17
abundance: -
v_gene: TRBV6-6
CDR3nt: TGTGCCAGCAGTCCCCGGACAGGGCGGGGGATTGACACTGAAGCTTTCTTT
CDR3aa: CASSPRTGRGIDTEAFF

d_gene: TRBD1
j_gene: TRBJ1-1
len: 15
abundance: -
v_gene: TRBV4-1
CDR3nt: TGCGCCAGCAGGCAAGGAGGGGGCCAGAACACTGAAGCTTTCTTT
CDR3aa: CASRQGGGQNTEAFF

d_gene: TRBD1
j_gene: TRBJ2-3
len: 14
abundance: few
v_gene: TRBV5-5
CDR3nt: TGTGCCGTTAGATCAGGGGGCAAGGGAGATACGCAGTATTTT
CDR3aa: CAVRSGGKGDTQYF

d_gene: -
j_gene: TRBJ1-2
len: 11
abundance: -
v_gene: TRBV5-6
CDR3nt: TGTGCCAGCAGCTACAGGGATGGCTACACCTTC
CDR3aa: CASSYRDGYTF

d_gene: TRBD2
j_gene: TRBJ2-5
len: 16
abundance: -
v_gene: TRBV3-1/TRBV3-2
CDR3nt: TGTGCCAGCAGCCGTGGGACTAGCGGGGGGAGAGAGACCCAGTACTTC
CDR3aa: CASSRGTSGGRETQYF

d_gene: -
j_gene: TRBJ2-3
len: 15
abundance: once
v_gene: TRBV6-5
CDR3nt: TGTGCCAGCAGTTCTGAGGGAGTGGGAACAGATACGCAGTATTTT
CDR3aa: CASSSEGVGTDTQYF

d_gene: -
j_gene: TRBJ2-7
len: 14
abundance: few
v_gene: TRBV19
CDR3nt: TGTGCCAGTAAAGAAAGGGGAGGCTCCTACGAGCAGTACTTC
CDR3aa: CASKERGGSYEQYF

d_gene: -
j_gene: TRBJ2-1
len: 16
abundance: -
v_gene: TRBV21-1
CDR3nt: TGTGCCAGCAGCAAAGTGAGAGAGGGGGGGCTTGATGAGCAGTTCTTC
CDR3aa: CASSKVREGGLDEQFF

d_gene: TRBD2
j_gene: TRBJ2-1
len: 15
abundance: -
v_gene: TRBV30
CDR3nt: TGTGCCTGGAGTGTATGGGCGGGGGTGTACAATGAGCAGTTCTTC
CDR3aa: CAWSVWAGVYNEQFF

d_gene: -
j_gene: TRBJ1-5
len: 13
abundance: -
v_gene: TRBV6-8
CDR3nt: TGTGCCAGCGGGCCTGATAGTAATCAGCCCCAGCATTTT
CDR3aa: CASGPDSNQPQHF

d_gene: -
j_gene: TRBJ2-3
len: 17
abundance: -
v_gene: TRBV18
CDR3nt: TGTGCCAGCTCATCTACCCCGGCCAGGCGAAACACAGATACGCAGTATTTT
CDR3aa: CASSSTPARRNTDTQYF

d_gene: TRBD1
j_gene: TRBJ2-7
len: 14
abundance: -
v_gene: TRBV5-1
CDR3nt: TGCGCCAGCAGCGCAGACAGGGATTACTACGAGCAGTACTTC
CDR3aa: CASSADRDYYEQYF

d_gene: TRBD1
j_gene: TRBJ1-6
len: 14
abundance: -
v_gene: TRBV19
CDR3nt: TGTGCCAGTAGATGGGACAGGGATAATTCACCCCTCCACTTT
CDR3aa: CASRWDRDNSPLHF

d_gene: -
j_gene: TRBJ1-1
len: 13
abundance: -
v_gene: TRBV3-1/TRBV3-2
CDR3nt: TGTGCCAGCAGCTCGACAGCCAACACTGAAGCTTTCTTT
CDR3aa: CASSSTANTEAFF

d_gene: TRBD1
j_gene: TRBJ1-2
len: 14
abundance: -
v_gene: TRBV10-3
CDR3nt: TGTGCCATCAGCCCGGGACAGGGACACTATGGCTACACCTTC
CDR3aa: CAISPGQGHYGYTF

d_gene: TRBD2
j_gene: TRBJ2-5
len: 14
abundance: -
v_gene: TRBV5-1
CDR3nt: TGCGCCAGCAGCACGGGACTAGAAGGGGAGACCCAGTACTTC
CDR3aa: CASSTGLEGETQYF

d_gene: TRBD2
j_gene: TRBJ2-4
len: 14
abundance: -
v_gene: TRBV6-5
CDR3nt: TGTGCCAGTTGGCTGGGGGGGAACAAAAACATTCAGTACTTC
CDR3aa: CASWLGGNKNIQYF

d_gene: TRBD1
j_gene: TRBJ2-5
len: 13
abundance: once
v_gene: TRBV7-9
CDR3nt: TGTGCCAGCAGTGGGGACAGGGGAGAGACCCAGTACTTC
CDR3aa: CASSGDRGETQYF

d_gene: -
j_gene: TRBJ1-2
len: 13
abundance: -
v_gene: TRBV5-5
CDR3nt: TGTGCCAGCAGCCCTGCAGGGGAAGGCGGCTACACCTTC
CDR3aa: CASSPAGEGGYTF

d_gene: TRBD2
j_gene: TRBJ2-4
len: 14
abundance: -
v_gene: TRBV3-1/TRBV3-2
CDR3nt: TGTGCCAGCAGCCAAGCAGGGACTAGCGGGGGGGAGTACTTC
CDR3aa: CASSQAGTSGGEYF

d_gene: -
j_gene: TRBJ1-5
len: 8
abundance: -
v_gene: TRBV24-1
CDR3nt: TGTGCCTCGCAGCCCCAGCATTTT
CDR3aa: CASQPQHF

d_gene: -
j_gene: TRBJ1-2
len: 14
abundance: -
v_gene: TRBV10-1
CDR3nt: TGCGCCAGCAGTGAGTCTTCCGGGACAAATGGCTACACCTTC
CDR3aa: CASSESSGTNGYTF

d_gene: TRBD1
j_gene: TRBJ2-5
len: 14
abundance: once
v_gene: TRBV24-1
CDR3nt: TGTGCCACCAGCCCCGAGGGGGCCCAAGAGACCCAGTACTTC
CDR3aa: CATSPEGAQETQYF

d_gene: -
j_gene: TRBJ1-4
len: 16
abundance: -
v_gene: TRBV4-1
CDR3nt: TGCGCCAGCAGCCAAGTTCTAGGGGGTGGTAATGAAAAACTGTTTTTT
CDR3aa: CASSQVLGGGNEKLFF

d_gene: TRBD1
j_gene: TRBJ1-6
len: 16
abundance: -
v_gene: TRBV4-1
CDR3nt: TGCGCCAGCAGCCGATCGACAGGGTTCGATAATTCACCCCTCCACTTT
CDR3aa: CASSRSTGFDNSPLHF

d_gene: -
j_gene: TRBJ2-2
len: 14
abundance: -
v_gene: TRBV2
CDR3nt: TGTGCCAGCAAGGGGACAACGAACACCGGGGAGCTGTTTTTT
CDR3aa: CASKGTTNTGELFF

d_gene: -
j_gene: TRBJ2-6
len: 13
abundance: -
v_gene: TRBV19
CDR3nt: TGTGCCAGTTTGCAGTCTGGGGCCAACGTCCTGACTTTC
CDR3aa: CASLQSGANVLTF

d_gene: TRBD2
j_gene: TRBJ2-1
len: 12
abundance: few
v_gene: TRBV7-2
CDR3nt: TGTGCCAGCAGCTTAGTAGCGGGTGAGCAGTTCTTC
CDR3aa: CASSLVAGEQFF

d_gene: -
j_gene: TRBJ2-2
len: 14
abundance: -
v_gene: TRBV6-5
CDR3nt: TGTGCCAGCAGTTCCCCAGGGTACACCGGGGAGCTGTTTTTT
CDR3aa: CASSSPGYTGELFF

d_gene: TRBD1
j_gene: TRBJ1-1
len: 12
abundance: few
v_gene: TRBV10-3
CDR3nt: TGTGCCACACGGACAGGGACCACTGAAGCTTTCTTT
CDR3aa: CATRTGTTEAFF

d_gene: -
j_gene: TRBJ1-2
len: 15
abundance: -
v_gene: TRBV10-3
CDR3nt: TGTGCCATCACCTCCGGGACACTAAGAGCCTATGGCTACACCTTC
CDR3aa: CAITSGTLRAYGYTF

d_gene: TRBD1
j_gene: TRBJ1-4
len: 16
abundance: -
v_gene: TRBV7-2
CDR3nt: TGTGCCAGCAGCTTAGCGCTCGGGGGACAGAATGAAAAACTGTTTTTT
CDR3aa: CASSLALGGQNEKLFF

d_gene: -
j_gene: TRBJ1-3
len: 18
abundance: -
v_gene: TRBV10-3
CDR3nt: TGTGCCATCAGTCCCCGAAATACTAGGACGGAGGGGGGAAACACCATATATTTT
CDR3aa: CAISPRNTRTEGGNTIYF

d_gene: TRBD1
j_gene: TRBJ1-2
len: 15
abundance: -
v_gene: TRBV29-1
CDR3nt: TGCAGCGTTGAAGTCCGACAGGGGGTAAGAAGTGGCTACACCTTC
CDR3aa: CSVEVRQGVRSGYTF

d_gene: TRBD2
j_gene: TRBJ2-1
len: 16
abundance: -
v_gene: TRBV10-3
CDR3nt: TGTGCCATCAGCCAACTAGCGGGGAGCTCCTACAATGAGCAGTTCTTC
CDR3aa: CAISQLAGSSYNEQFF

d_gene: -
j_gene: TRBJ1-2
len: 17
abundance: -
v_gene: TRBV3-1/TRBV3-2
CDR3nt: TGTGCCAGCAGCTTCAGGGGAGGGGCGAGGTCTACGAGCGGCTACACCTTC
CDR3aa: CASSFRGGARSTSGYTF

d_gene: -
j_gene: TRBJ1-1
len: 11
abundance: -
v_gene: TRBV19
CDR3nt: TGTGCCAGTATTAGGGGAACTGAAGCTTTCTTT
CDR3aa: CASIRGTEAFF

d_gene: TRBD1
j_gene: TRBJ2-5
len: 14
abundance: -
v_gene: TRBV7-2
CDR3nt: TGTGCCAGCACACAGGGGGCCCATTCAGAGACCCAGTACTTC
CDR3aa: CASTQGAHSETQYF

d_gene: -
j_gene: TRBJ1-2
len: 12
abundance: -
v_gene: TRBV12-3/TRBV12-4
CDR3nt: TGTGCCAGCAGTCCTCGTATGTATGGCTACACCTTC
CDR3aa: CASSPRMYGYTF

d_gene: TRBD2
j_gene: TRBJ2-1
len: 17
abundance: -
v_gene: TRBV2
CDR3nt: TGTGCCAGCAGTGAAATGACTAGCGGGGGGGCGGGCAATGAGCAGTTCTTC
CDR3aa: CASSEMTSGGAGNEQFF

d_gene: TRBD1
j_gene: TRBJ2-5
len: 17
abundance: -
v_gene: TRBV7-9
CDR3nt: TGTGCCAGCAGCTCTGGGTTCCCTAGGACAGGACAAGAGACCCAGTACTTC
CDR3aa: CASSSGFPRTGQETQYF

d_gene: -
j_gene: TRBJ2-1
len: 12
abundance: -
v_gene: TRBV6-5
CDR3nt: TGTGCCAGCAGTCGAGGGTACAATGAGCAGTTCTTC
CDR3aa: CASSRGYNEQFF

d_gene: -
j_gene: TRBJ2-7
len: 17
abundance: -
v_gene: TRBV3-1/TRBV3-2
CDR3nt: TGTGCCAGCAGCTACGTACCCGGGCAGGGGAAAGCCTACGAGCAGTACTTC
CDR3aa: CASSYVPGQGKAYEQYF

d_gene: TRBD1
j_gene: TRBJ2-2
len: 16
abundance: once
v_gene: TRBV5-1
CDR3nt: TGCGCCAGCAGCTTAGAACAGGGGGCCAACACCGGGGAGCTGTTTTTT
CDR3aa: CASSLEQGANTGELFF

d_gene: -
j_gene: TRBJ1-1
len: 13
abundance: -
v_gene: TRBV3-1/TRBV3-2
CDR3nt: TGTGCCAGCAGCCCGACGGGGAACACTGAAGCTTTCTTT
CDR3aa: CASSPTGNTEAFF

d_gene: -
j_gene: TRBJ1-5
len: 18
abundance: -
v_gene: TRBV7-9
CDR3nt: TGTGCCAGCAGCTTTGTGGGAGCAGGCTTTAATAGCAATCAGCCCCAGCATTTT
CDR3aa: CASSFVGAGFNSNQPQHF

d_gene: TRBD1
j_gene: TRBJ2-2
len: 13
abundance: -
v_gene: TRBV10-1
CDR3nt: TGCGCCAGCAGCCCAGGGGGCATCGGGGAGCTGTTTTTT
CDR3aa: CASSPGGIGELFF

d_gene: -
j_gene: TRBJ1-2
len: 13
abundance: -
v_gene: TRBV28
CDR3nt: TGTGCCAGCAGCTTTACGACGGACAGTCACTACACCTTC
CDR3aa: CASSFTTDSHYTF

d_gene: TRBD2
j_gene: TRBJ2-2
len: 15
abundance: -
v_gene: TRBV7-3
CDR3nt: TGTGCCAGCAGTCGGACTAGCGGGGGAACCGGGGAGCTGTTTTTT
CDR3aa: CASSRTSGGTGELFF

d_gene: -
j_gene: TRBJ1-2
len: 16
abundance: -
v_gene: TRBV15
CDR3nt: TGTGCCACCAGCCCGCACCTCAGACAGGATAACTATGGCTACACCTTC
CDR3aa: CATSPHLRQDNYGYTF

d_gene: -
j_gene: TRBJ1-2
len: 19
abundance: -
v_gene: TRBV5-6
CDR3nt: TGTGCCAGCAGCTTGGCCGGGATCGGCAACAGGGTATCAGACTATGGCTACACCTTC
CDR3aa: CASSLAGIGNRVSDYGYTF

d_gene: -
j_gene: TRBJ1-5
len: 15
abundance: -
v_gene: TRBV6-4
CDR3nt: TGTGCCAGCAGTGACCAGGGTTATAGCAATCAGCCCCAGCATTTT
CDR3aa: CASSDQGYSNQPQHF

d_gene: -
j_gene: TRBJ1-5
len: 15
abundance: -
v_gene: TRBV6-5
CDR3nt: TGTGCCAGCAGTTACTCATCGGGAGCCAATCAGCCCCAGCATTTT
CDR3aa: CASSYSSGANQPQHF